Listed here are 14 T cell receptor beta chains from one sample, sequenced in a study of T cells in Graves' hyperthyroidism and ophthalmopathy. Researchers took RNA transcripts and amplified the TCR beta CDR3 regions from them. TCR CDR3 regions were first amplified by RT-PCR with HTBI primers. TCRdb used MiXCR to reprocess the multiplex PCR reads, holding one entry per CDR3 protein. The data contain about 570,000 distinct CDR3 sequences, 46% of them seen just once; the ten biggest clones take up around 20%. Sequencing was done on a sample of peripheral blood or thyroid tissue (not recorded which). The receptor set was obtained from an adult woman with Graves' disease, either hyperthyroidism or ophthalmopathy (not recorded which).

This clonotype showed up just a few times. The chain joins TRBV15 to TRBJ1-1; D unresolved. V was pared by 0 bases and J by 3 bases, with 8 bases between. The CDR3 sequence is 14 residues long. Germline CDR1 LNHNV, CDR2 YYDKDF (reference sequence). The CDR3 protein is CATSREGVDTEAFF. CDR3 coding DNA: TGTGCCACCAGCAGAGAGGGCGTGGACACTGAAGCTTTCTTT.

This clonotype was seen ten or more times. This rearrangement joins TRBV18 to TRBJ1-6; 8 bases align to TRBD1. Per germline, CDR1 KGHSH and CDR2 LQKENI. V gave up 6 bases and J gave up 8 bases; unmatched junction bases: 6. The CDR3 is made up of 14 amino acids. The CDR3: CASSGDRRDSPLHF. The CDR3, as DNA: TGTGCCAGCTCCGGGGACAGGCGAGATTCACCCCTCCACTTT. The entire variable domain, with the rest obtained from reference TRBV18 and TRBJ1-6, is as follows: NAGVMQNPRHLVRRRGQEARLRCSPMKGHSHVYWYRQLPEEGLKFMVYLQKENIIDESGMPKERFSAEFPKEGPSILRIQQVVRGDSAAYFCASSGDRRDSPLHFGNGTRLTVT.

The gene calls are TRBV4-1 and TRBJ2-5, with a weak D call TRBD1 (8 bases). Trimming cost V 5 bases and J 5 bases, with 21 bases left between them. Germline values: CDR1 MGHRA, CDR2 YSYEKL. The CDR3 runs 16 residues. The CDR3 DNA sequence: TGCGCCAGCAGCTTTACTACAGGGGGGGTCCTGGAGACCCAGTACTTC. Translating gives CASSFTTGGVLETQYF.

This clonotype was recorded many times. This rearrangement joins TRBV7-8 to TRBJ2-5, with 11 bases fitting TRBD1. J was trimmed by 2 bases and V by 1 base; bases with no gene match: 6. Germline values: CDR1 SGHVS, CDR2 FQNEAQ. This CDR3 is 17 amino acids long. The CDR3 bases are TGTGCCAGCAGCTTAGACGCCGGGACAGGGGGGCAAGAGACCCAGTACTTC. This gives the protein CASSLDAGTGGQETQYF.

This clonotype showed up many times. This chain links TRBV11-2 with TRBJ2-2; D unresolved. The CDR3 has 16 residues. CDR1 SGHAT and CDR2 FQNNGV come from the germline V gene. Deletions cut 5 bases from V and 2 bases from J, with 15 bases between. The CDR3 here is CASSPPETLNTGELFF. The CDR3 nucleotides read TGTGCCAGCAGCCCCCCCGAAACTTTAAACACCGGGGAGCTGTTTTTT.

The rearrangement uses TRBV9 and TRBJ2-7; D possibly corresponds to TRBD2 (8 bases). The J call may be faulty, since TRBJ2-1 better matches the DNA end. Germline V CDR1 and CDR2: SGDLS, YYNGEE. This CDR3 has 15 residues. The CDR3 coding sequence is TGTGCCAGCAGCCTCGGGAGGGGGCTCTACAATGAGCAGTTCTTC. It encodes CASSLGRGLYNEQFF.

This clonotype was detected a few times. This chain joins TRBV20-1 and TRBJ1-2, with TRBD1 as a possible D gene (6 bases). Looked up from germline, CDR1 is DFQATT and CDR2 is SNEGSKA (reference sequence). The CDR3 is 13 amino acids. Trimming stripped 2 bases from V and 1 base from J, with 8 bases between. The CDR3 spells CSARQQGNYGYTF. As DNA, the CDR3 is TGCAGTGCTAGACAACAGGGTAACTATGGCTACACCTTC.

The chain joins TRBV7-2 to TRBJ2-7, with 7 positions matching TRBD2. The CDR3 is 14 residues long. In germline, CDR1 is SGHTA, CDR2 FQGNSA. The V and J ends lost 1 base and 7 bases, in that order; junction bases with no gene match: 7. CDR3: CASSLGQAGWEQYF. CDR3 DNA sequence: TGTGCCAGCAGCTTAGGTCAAGCGGGATGGGAGCAGTACTTC.

In its sample, this clonotype was seen many times. This chain connects TRBV7-3 to TRBJ1-6; TRBD1 matches 7 bases. The CDR3 totals 13 residues. CDR1 is SGHTA and CDR2 is FQGTGA in the germline V gene. Trimming took 4 bases from V and 10 from J; bases not matched to a gene: 4. DNA for the CDR3: TGTGCCAGCAGCTCTGACAGGGACTCACCCCTCCACTTT. Protein sequence: CASSSDRDSPLHF.

The chain employs TRBV15 and TRBJ2-5; 10 positions match TRBD1. From germline, CDR1 is LNHNV and CDR2 YYDKDF (reference sequence). The CDR3 totals 15 residues. V gave up 5 bases and J gave up 4 bases; unmatched junction bases: 7. The CDR3 DNA reads TGTGCCACCAGCGGACGGACAGGGGGAGGAGAGACCCAGTACTTC. It is translated as CATSGRTGGGETQYF.

This clonotype was seen more than once but under ten times. The rearrangement uses TRBV20-1 and TRBJ2-7, with 11 bases fitting TRBD2. The CDR3 consists of 12 residues. Trimming took 8 bases from V and 5 from J; bases not matched to a gene: 5. Germline V gene lookup returns CDR1 DFQATT and CDR2 SNEGSKA (reference sequence). This CDR3 is CSFSGRAHEQYF. DNA of the CDR3: TGCAGTTTTAGCGGGAGGGCCCACGAGCAGTACTTC.

This clonotype showed up many times. The chain combines TRBV2 with TRBJ1-5; a possible D gene is TRBD1 (5 bases). V dropped 1 base and J dropped 7 bases, with 11 bases sitting between them. Germline loops: CDR1 SNHLY, CDR2 FYNNEI. This CDR3 has 14 amino acids. CDR3 region: CASSEGRVRQPQHF. Written as DNA, the CDR3 is TGTGCCAGCAGTGAAGGCAGGGTGAGGCAGCCCCAGCATTTT.

CDR3 DNA: TGTGCCAGCAGTCCCGGGACCGGTCGGTATAATCAGCCCCAGCATTTT. Its protein is CASSPGTGRYNQPQHF. The rearrangement uses TRBV19 and TRBJ1-5; perhaps TRBD1 as D (5 bases). This CDR3 is built from 16 residues. V was clipped by 9 bases and J by 4 bases, with 22 bases between them. Germline CDR1 LNHDA, CDR2 SQIVND (reference sequence). Using reference TRBV19 and TRBJ1-5 for the parts outside the CDR3, the full variable domain is DGGITQSPKYLFRKEGQNVTLSCEQNLNHDAMYWYRQDPGQGLRLIYYSQIVNDFQKGDIAEGYSVSREKKESFPLTVTSAQKNPTAFYLCASSPGTGRYNQPQHFGDGTRLSIL.

This clonotype has at least ten counts. The chain recombines TRBV19 with TRBJ1-1; TRBD1 might be the D (5 bases). The CDR3 has 14 residues. Germline values: CDR1 LNHDA, CDR2 SQIVND (reference sequence). The V gene lost 5 bases and the J gene lost 12 bases, with 22 bases spanning the gap. The CDR3 region has the DNA TGTGCCAGTAGTTCCGGGACTCCTGCCGCGGAGCCTTTCTTT. As protein: CASSSGTPAAEPFF.